What follows are 13 T cell receptor beta chains derived from one specimen sequenced in a study of graft-versus-host responses after intestinal transplantation. Only in-frame clones appear in the TCRdb table, and some are missing; sequencing was by immunoSEQ multiplex PCR. This sample carries approximately 94,000 clones, about 90% of them seen once, and the ten largest clones take around 0.86%. These receptors' targets are unknown. The material was unstimulated CD4+ T cells sorted from spleen or lymph node cells, obtained before transplant. The source of these receptors is a human donor who was the organ donor for an intestinal transplant.

The V gene is TRBV5-6, the J gene TRBJ1-1; 10 bases agree with TRBD1. Germline CDR1 and CDR2: SGHDT and YYEEEE. The junction had 9 bases not matched to a gene; V was cut back by 4 bases and J by 9 bases. The CDR3 runs to 14 residues. This chain's CDR3 is CASSRGQGVIKAFF. The DNA for the CDR3 is TGTGCCAGCAGCCGCGGACAGGGGGTAATTAAAGCTTTCTTT.

This sequence joins TRBV6-1 and TRBJ1-6; D is undetermined. Trimming shortened V by 6 bases and J by 8 bases, and 17 bases separated the two germline ends. The CDR3 extends over 15 amino acids. CDR1 is MNHNS and CDR2 is SASEGT in the germline V gene. CDR3: CASRTGHVQDSPLHF. The CDR3 bases are TGTGCCAGCAGGACCGGCCACGTTCAGGATTCACCCCTCCACTTT.

The rearrangement uses TRBV5-6 and TRBJ2-3; the D is unclear. Germline lookup yields CDR1 SGHDT and CDR2 YYEEEE. V lost 4 bases, J lost 2 bases, and 11 bases lay in between. The CDR3 consists of 14 residues. The DNA of the CDR3 is TGTGCCAGCAGCCACCGGCAGGTCACAGATACGCAGTATTTT. Translating gives CASSHRQVTDTQYF.

The chain has TRBV5-6 and TRBJ1-2; maybe TRBD1 (6 bases). V was clipped by 5 bases and J by 4 bases, with 12 bases between them. The germline gives CDR1 SGHDT, CDR2 YYEEEE. The CDR3 consists of 13 residues. The CDR3 bases are TGTGCCAGCAGAACTGACAGGTTCTATGGCTACACCTTC. It encodes CASRTDRFYGYTF.

The V call is TRBV6-1, the J call TRBJ2-5; perhaps D is TRBD1 or TRBD2 (5 bases each). The length of the CDR3 is 14 residues. Germline lookup yields CDR1 MNHNS and CDR2 SASEGT. V was shortened by 11 bases and J by 0 bases, with 16 bases between the two germline ends. The DNA for the CDR3 is TGTGCCTTGAGGGCAGGGTGGTACCAAGAGACCCAGTACTTC. It yields the protein CALRAGWYQETQYF.

This chain joins TRBV28 and TRBJ1-2; D is possibly TRBD1 (6 bases). The CDR3 contains 17 residues. Between the trimmed V and J ends, which lost 6 bases and 3 bases, there was a span of 23 bases. Germline lookup yields CDR1 MDHEN and CDR2 SYDVKM. The CDR3 here is CASRPTGEGGGYYGYTF. Written as DNA, the CDR3 is TGTGCCAGCAGGCCTACTGGAGAGGGGGGAGGGTACTATGGCTACACCTTC.

J is TRBJ2-7 and V is TRBV5-1; maybe TRBD1 (5 bases). From germline, CDR1 is SGHRS and CDR2 YFSETQ. Trimming cost V 4 bases and J 4 bases, with 15 bases left between them. This CDR3 region has 14 residues. The CDR3 DNA reads TGCGCCAGCAGCCCGACAGCAAAAGTTTACGAGCAGTACTTC. It is translated as CASSPTAKVYEQYF.

The V gene is TRBV7-3, the J gene TRBJ2-5, with D unresolved. The CDR3 extends over 13 amino acids. Trimming stripped 0 bases from V and 5 bases from J, with 7 bases between. CDR1 is SGHTA and CDR2 is FQGTGA in the germline V gene. The CDR3 nucleotides read TGTGCCAGCAGCTTAACTCATCCGGAGACCCAGTACTTC. Residues: CASSLTHPETQYF. Supplemented by reference TRBV7-3 and TRBJ2-5, the full variable domain reads GAGVSQTPSNKVTEKGKYVELRCDPISGHTALYWYRQSLGQGPEFLIYFQGTGAADDSGLPNDRFFAVRPEGSVSTLKIQRTERGDSAVYLCASSLTHPETQYFGPGTRLLVL.

CDR3 nucleotide sequence: TGTGCCAGCAGCCAAGACAGACAGGGGGCCTCAGATACGCAGTATTTT. Protein product: CASSQDRQGASDTQYF. This chain links TRBV4-2 with TRBJ2-3; TRBD1 agrees at 10 bases. Germline V gene lookup returns CDR1 LGHNA and CDR2 YNFKEQ. This CDR3 comprises 16 residues. J was trimmed by 4 bases and V by 0 bases; bases with no gene match: 4.

This clone was observed a few times. J is TRBJ2-4 and V is TRBV4-1; 8 bases fit TRBD2. This CDR3 comprises 18 residues. CDR1 MGHRA and CDR2 YSYEKL come from the germline V gene. J gave up 0 bases and V 0 bases, and 7 bases lay outside the gene matches. This chain's CDR3 is CASSQDLTSGLAKNIQYF. The CDR3 bases are TGCGCCAGCAGCCAAGATCTCACTAGCGGTCTAGCCAAAAACATTCAGTACTTC.

CDR3 DNA sequence: TGTGCCTGGAGTGTTCGGTCAGGGGGCTATGGCTACACCTTC. This codes for CAWSVRSGGYGYTF. The V and J genes are TRBV30 and TRBJ1-2; 7 nucleotides agree with TRBD1. With 0 bases clipped from V and 4 bases from J, the junction kept 5 bases outside the gene matches. CDR3 length: 14 amino acids. Per germline, CDR1 GTSNPN and CDR2 SVGIG (reference sequence).

This sequence joins TRBV28 and TRBJ2-7; 9 bases map to TRBD1. The length of the CDR3 is 16 residues. Germline V gene sequence: CDR1 MDHEN, CDR2 SYDVKM. Trimming removed 6 bases from V and 2 bases from J; junction bases left unmatched: 11. CDR3 sequence (DNA): TGTGCCAGCAGGCCCCTGGGGGGACAGGGTACCTACGAGCAGTACTTC. Translated: CASRPLGGQGTYEQYF.

The CDR3: CASSLRGLQGREQFF. The CDR3 bases are TGTGCCAGCAGCTTACGTGGTCTACAGGGGAGAGAGCAGTTCTTC. The genes are TRBV7-3 and TRBJ2-1, with 7 bases fitting TRBD1. This CDR3 has 15 residues. After removal of 2 bases from V and 10 bases from J, the junction contained 11 bases not matched to a gene. Germline-derived CDR1 and CDR2 are SGHTA and FQGTGA.